A selection of T cell receptor beta chains follows, all from one sample in a study of blood T cell repertoires in COVID-19. Profiled with immunoSEQ multiplex PCR; TCRdb holds only in-frame clones, not every one. Of under 300,000 clones listed, roughly 83% were seen once; the top ten hold more than 1.4%. The sequencing sample was made of peripheral blood. Source of these receptors: a human donor with COVID-19, enrolled during active disease. The donor label of this sample is uncertain. CDR3s include the opening cysteine and the closing phenylalanine or tryptophan. The order of the fields is V gene, D gene, J gene, clone size, CDR3 protein, CDR3 DNA. A D gene is named only where the DNA matches it firmly. Expanded clones get a size class; other rows say once, few or many, or leave the size out.

v_gene: TRBV10-3
d_gene: NA
j_gene: TRBJ2-5
abundance: NA
CDR3aa: CAISQAGQETQYF
CDR3nt: TGTGCCATCAGCCAGGCGGGGCAAGAGACCCAGTACTTC

v_gene: TRBV5-4
d_gene: NA
j_gene: TRBJ2-5
abundance: NA
CDR3aa: CASSLMRQETQYF
CDR3nt: TGTGCCAGCAGCTTAATGAGGCAAGAGACCCAGTACTTC

v_gene: TRBV3-1/TRBV3-2
d_gene: NA
j_gene: TRBJ2-3
abundance: NA
CDR3aa: CASSPQGTSTDTQYF
CDR3nt: TGTGCCAGCAGCCCACAGGGCACTAGCACAGATACGCAGTATTTT

v_gene: TRBV19
d_gene: NA
j_gene: TRBJ2-7
abundance: NA
CDR3aa: CASSLGSSSYEQYF
CDR3nt: TGTGCCAGTAGTCTAGGTTCGAGCTCCTACGAGCAGTACTTC

v_gene: TRBV2
d_gene: TRBD1
j_gene: TRBJ2-1
abundance: NA
CDR3aa: CASSEEGDSLYGQFF
CDR3nt: TGTGCCAGCAGTGAAGAGGGGGACAGTCTCTATGGGCAGTTCTTC

v_gene: TRBV2
d_gene: NA
j_gene: TRBJ2-7
abundance: NA
CDR3aa: CASSEGTPYEQYF
CDR3nt: TGTGCCAGCAGTGAGGGGACTCCCTACGAGCAGTACTTC

v_gene: TRBV6-5
d_gene: NA
j_gene: TRBJ1-1
abundance: NA
CDR3aa: CASSLAGPNTEAFF
CDR3nt: TGTGCCAGCAGCCTTGCGGGCCCGAACACTGAAGCTTTCTTT

v_gene: TRBV30
d_gene: TRBD1
j_gene: TRBJ2-7
abundance: NA
CDR3aa: CAWSVKAGGIHEQYF
CDR3nt: TGTGCCTGGAGTGTAAAGGCAGGGGGTATCCACGAGCAGTACTTC

v_gene: TRBV7-9
d_gene: NA
j_gene: TRBJ1-1
abundance: few
CDR3aa: CASSSYGGGIFEAFF
CDR3nt: TGTGCCAGCAGCTCCTATGGGGGCGGAATTTTTGAAGCTTTCTTT

v_gene: TRBV6-4
d_gene: TRBD2
j_gene: TRBJ2-1
abundance: NA
CDR3aa: CASRGRVRNNEQFF
CDR3nt: TGTGCCAGCAGAGGGAGGGTTCGGAACAATGAGCAGTTCTTC

v_gene: TRBV6-5
d_gene: TRBD1
j_gene: TRBJ2-7
abundance: NA
CDR3aa: CASSYSQGAHEQYF
CDR3nt: TGTGCCAGCAGTTACTCACAGGGGGCCCACGAGCAGTACTTC

v_gene: TRBV7-3
d_gene: TRBD2
j_gene: TRBJ2-1
abundance: NA
CDR3aa: CASSARLAGARNEQFF
CDR3nt: TGTGCCAGCAGCGCCCGACTAGCGGGAGCGCGAAATGAGCAGTTCTTC

v_gene: TRBV5-1
d_gene: TRBD1
j_gene: TRBJ2-3
abundance: NA
CDR3aa: CASSPSTSTGPRTDTQYF
CDR3nt: TGCGCCAGCAGCCCGTCAACCTCGACAGGGCCCCGCACAGATACGCAGTATTTT

v_gene: TRBV7-9
d_gene: NA
j_gene: TRBJ2-1
abundance: NA
CDR3aa: CASTKDRTYNEQFF
CDR3nt: TGTGCCAGCACCAAAGACAGGACGTACAATGAGCAGTTCTTC

v_gene: TRBV19
d_gene: TRBD1
j_gene: TRBJ1-1
abundance: NA
CDR3aa: CASSRDRGRWTEAFF
CDR3nt: TGTGCCAGTAGTAGGGACAGGGGAAGGTGGACTGAAGCTTTCTTT

v_gene: TRBV7-3
d_gene: TRBD2
j_gene: TRBJ2-7
abundance: NA
CDR3aa: CASSLSGRDHEQYF
CDR3nt: TGTGCCAGCAGCCTTAGCGGGAGGGACCACGAGCAGTACTTC

v_gene: TRBV6-5
d_gene: TRBD1
j_gene: TRBJ1-5
abundance: NA
CDR3aa: CATRDRGRSQHF
CDR3nt: TGTGCCACTCGGGACAGAGGTAGGTCCCAGCATTTT

v_gene: TRBV19
d_gene: NA
j_gene: TRBJ2-7
abundance: NA
CDR3aa: CASSILAGAYEQYF
CDR3nt: TGTGCCAGTAGTATACTCGCGGGTGCTTACGAGCAGTACTTC

v_gene: TRBV29-1
d_gene: TRBD2
j_gene: TRBJ2-2
abundance: NA
CDR3aa: CSVEGLAVNTGELFF
CDR3nt: TGCAGCGTTGAGGGACTAGCGGTGAACACCGGGGAGCTGTTTTTT

v_gene: TRBV19
d_gene: NA
j_gene: TRBJ2-1
abundance: NA
CDR3aa: CASRTHGDNEQFF
CDR3nt: TGTGCCAGTAGGACCCACGGGGACAATGAGCAGTTCTTC

v_gene: TRBV28
d_gene: TRBD2
j_gene: TRBJ2-1
abundance: NA
CDR3aa: CASSLDLAGQKWNEQFF
CDR3nt: TGTGCCAGCAGTTTAGACCTAGCGGGCCAAAAGTGGAATGAGCAGTTCTTC

v_gene: TRBV6-5
d_gene: NA
j_gene: TRBJ2-4
abundance: NA
CDR3aa: CASSYPGTRESNIQYF
CDR3nt: TGTGCCAGCAGTTACCCGGGTACCCGTGAATCGAACATTCAGTACTTC

v_gene: TRBV5-4
d_gene: NA
j_gene: TRBJ2-7
abundance: NA
CDR3aa: CASSPTTGPYEQYF
CDR3nt: TGTGCCAGCAGCCCGACGACAGGACCCTACGAGCAGTACTTC

v_gene: TRBV5-6
d_gene: TRBD2
j_gene: TRBJ2-7
abundance: NA
CDR3aa: CASRVDLAGGPEEQYF
CDR3nt: TGTGCCAGCAGGGTGGACCTAGCGGGAGGGCCGGAGGAGCAGTACTTC

v_gene: TRBV24-1
d_gene: TRBD1
j_gene: TRBJ1-4
abundance: NA
CDR3aa: CATSVGGQGSEKLFF
CDR3nt: TGTGCCACCAGTGTTGGTGGACAGGGGAGTGAAAAACTGTTTTTT

v_gene: TRBV30
d_gene: TRBD2
j_gene: TRBJ2-7
abundance: few
CDR3aa: CAWGRGLAPYEQYF
CDR3nt: TGTGCCTGGGGCCGCGGACTAGCTCCCTACGAGCAGTACTTC

v_gene: TRBV19
d_gene: TRBD1
j_gene: TRBJ1-5
abundance: NA
CDR3aa: CASSGDRTQPQHF
CDR3nt: TGTGCCAGTAGTGGGGACAGGACTCAGCCCCAGCATTTT

v_gene: TRBV5-1
d_gene: TRBD2
j_gene: TRBJ2-1
abundance: NA
CDR3aa: CASSEGTSGSSYNEQFF
CDR3nt: TGCGCCAGCAGCGAAGGGACTAGCGGGAGCTCCTACAATGAGCAGTTCTTC

v_gene: TRBV5-6
d_gene: TRBD1
j_gene: TRBJ1-6
abundance: NA
CDR3aa: CASSLGGTVLRTSPLHF
CDR3nt: TGTGCCAGCAGCTTGGGTGGGACAGTGTTACGTACTTCACCCCTCCACTTT

v_gene: TRBV4-3
d_gene: NA
j_gene: TRBJ2-3
abundance: NA
CDR3aa: CASSQDSASTDTQYF
CDR3nt: TGCGCCAGCAGCCAAGACAGCGCTAGCACAGATACGCAGTATTTT

v_gene: TRBV7-2
d_gene: TRBD2
j_gene: TRBJ2-1
abundance: NA
CDR3aa: CASSSLPSGPYNEQFF
CDR3nt: TGTGCCAGCAGCTCGTTGCCTAGCGGCCCCTACAATGAGCAGTTCTTC

v_gene: TRBV6-5
d_gene: TRBD1
j_gene: TRBJ2-2
abundance: once
CDR3aa: CASRARQGVAGELFF
CDR3nt: TGTGCCAGCAGAGCTCGACAGGGCGTAGCCGGGGAGCTGTTTTTT

v_gene: TRBV19
d_gene: NA
j_gene: TRBJ1-2
abundance: NA
CDR3aa: CASSIGTGPNYGYTF
CDR3nt: TGTGCCAGTAGTATTGGTACAGGGCCTAACTATGGCTACACCTTC

v_gene: TRBV4-1
d_gene: NA
j_gene: TRBJ2-5
abundance: NA
CDR3aa: CASSTDRAQETQYF
CDR3nt: TGCGCCAGCAGCACCGACAGAGCTCAAGAGACCCAGTACTTC

v_gene: TRBV24-1
d_gene: NA
j_gene: TRBJ1-5
abundance: NA
CDR3aa: CATSGSVNQPQHF
CDR3nt: TGTGCCACCAGTGGGTCGGTTAATCAGCCCCAGCATTTT

v_gene: TRBV7-9
d_gene: TRBD1
j_gene: TRBJ1-3
abundance: NA
CDR3aa: CASSIRGQGPDTIYF
CDR3nt: TGTGCCAGCAGCATTAGGGGACAGGGTCCAGACACCATATATTTT

v_gene: TRBV11-2
d_gene: TRBD2
j_gene: TRBJ2-1
abundance: NA
CDR3aa: CASSPREVELNEQFF
CDR3nt: TGTGCCAGCAGCCCACGGGAGGTGGAGTTAAATGAGCAGTTCTTC

v_gene: TRBV5-1
d_gene: TRBD1
j_gene: TRBJ1-6
abundance: few
CDR3aa: CASRATGESTYNSPLHF
CDR3nt: TGCGCCAGCAGGGCGACAGGGGAGTCGACCTATAATTCACCCCTCCACTTT

v_gene: TRBV5-1
d_gene: TRBD2
j_gene: TRBJ2-7
abundance: NA
CDR3aa: CASSPMGREVYEQYF
CDR3nt: TGCGCCAGCAGCCCAATGGGGCGGGAGGTCTACGAGCAGTACTTC